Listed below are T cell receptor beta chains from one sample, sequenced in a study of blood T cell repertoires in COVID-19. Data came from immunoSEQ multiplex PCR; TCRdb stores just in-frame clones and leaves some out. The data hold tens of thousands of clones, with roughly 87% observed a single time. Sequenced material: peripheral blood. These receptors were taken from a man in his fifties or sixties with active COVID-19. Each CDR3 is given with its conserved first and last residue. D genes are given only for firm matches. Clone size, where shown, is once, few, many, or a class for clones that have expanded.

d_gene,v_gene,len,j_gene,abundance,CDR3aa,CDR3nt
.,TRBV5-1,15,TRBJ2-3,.,CASSVSGLVTDTQYF,TGCGCCAGCAGCGTCTCCGGACTGGTCACAGATACGCAGTATTTT
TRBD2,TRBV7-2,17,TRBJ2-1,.,CASSSYRASGRLNEQFF,TGTGCCAGCAGCTCATACAGGGCGAGCGGGAGATTGAATGAGCAGTTCTTC
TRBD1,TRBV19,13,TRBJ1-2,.,CASSIGGGEGYTF,TGTGCCAGTAGTATCGGAGGGGGCGAAGGCTACACCTTC
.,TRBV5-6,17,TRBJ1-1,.,CASSFGGRQTLNTEAFF,TGTGCCAGCAGCTTCGGAGGAAGGCAGACCTTGAACACTGAAGCTTTCTTT
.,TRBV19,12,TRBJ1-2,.,CASSPPGSGYTF,TGTGCCAGTAGTCCCCCGGGGAGTGGCTACACCTTC
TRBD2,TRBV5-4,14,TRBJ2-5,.,CASSPGTSQETQYF,TGTGCCAGCAGCCCCGGGACTAGTCAAGAGACCCAGTACTTC
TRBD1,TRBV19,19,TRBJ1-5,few,CASRGFRDRWALSNQPQHF,TGTGCCAGTAGAGGGTTCCGGGACAGGTGGGCGTTGAGCAATCAGCCCCAGCATTTT
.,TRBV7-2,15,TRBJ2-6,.,CASSLESSGANVLTF,TGTGCCAGCAGCTTAGAGAGTTCTGGGGCCAACGTCCTGACTTTC
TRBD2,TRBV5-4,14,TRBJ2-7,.,CASSTGGSSYEQYF,TGTGCCAGCAGCACCGGGGGGTCCAGCTACGAGCAGTACTTC
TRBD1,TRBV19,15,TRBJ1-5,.,CASSIAGGSNQPQHF,TGTGCCAGTAGTATAGCAGGGGGTAGCAATCAGCCCCAGCATTTT
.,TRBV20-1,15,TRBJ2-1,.,CSASRATSSYNEQFF,TGCAGTGCTAGTAGAGCGACTAGCTCCTACAATGAGCAGTTCTTC
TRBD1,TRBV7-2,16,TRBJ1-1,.,CASKERTGTMNTEAFF,TGTGCCAGCAAGGAACGGACAGGGACCATGAACACTGAAGCTTTCTTT
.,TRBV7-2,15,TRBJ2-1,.,CASSPRPGRNNEQFF,TGTGCCAGCAGCCCCCGGCCAGGGCGAAACAATGAGCAGTTCTTC
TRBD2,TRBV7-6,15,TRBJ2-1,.,CASSVSGGANNEQFF,TGTGCCAGCAGCGTTAGCGGGGGGGCCAACAATGAGCAGTTCTTC
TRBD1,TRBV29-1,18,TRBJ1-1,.,CSVESGTGVRIMNTEAFF,TGCAGCGTTGAAAGCGGGACAGGGGTAAGGATAATGAACACTGAAGCTTTCTTT